What follows is one T cell receptor beta chain and its context. The data stem from a study of blood T cell repertoires in COVID-19. Libraries were prepared by immunoSEQ multiplex PCR; TCRdb keeps only in-frame clonotypes and omits some of them. This repertoire shows about 86,000 clones, approximately 80% found once; its top ten account for under 35%. Trimming took 1 base from V and 1 from J, leaving 11 bases between them. This CDR3 comprises 16 residues. Germline-derived CDR1 and CDR2 are SGHTA and FQGNSA. The sequence was obtained from an elderly woman with active or convalescent COVID-19. V gene TRBV7-2 combines with J gene TRBJ1-3, with D possibly matching TRBD1 (5 bases). Material: peripheral blood. The CDR3 is CASSLVPRGSGNTIYF. CDR3 DNA: TGTGCCAGCAGCTTAGTCCCGCGGGGGTCTGGAAACACCATATATTTT.